This T cell receptor (beta chain) derives from a study of T cells expressing NK-cell markers. Study-level background: Seropositivity for HCMV was found in most of the eight sequenced donors, with one seronegative.

Reanalyzing the 5' RACE reads, TCRdb keeps one entry per CDR3 protein, without DNA. The table for this sample gives about 380,000 distinct CDR3 sequences. The CDR3 runs to 16 residues. The V gene's germline CDR1 is DFQATT and CDR2 SNEGSKA (reference sequence). The TCR comes from a man aged 18-70 years in good health. The J gene is TRBJ2-3, the V gene TRBV20-1; no DNA is available, so the TRBD1 call from TCRdb remains unchecked. Sequenced material: blood T cells: a sorted CD56 or NKG2C T cell subset, CD4+ or CD8+ T cells, or bulk PBMC T cells (not recorded which). CDR3 region: CSARDSRGQRSNTQYF.